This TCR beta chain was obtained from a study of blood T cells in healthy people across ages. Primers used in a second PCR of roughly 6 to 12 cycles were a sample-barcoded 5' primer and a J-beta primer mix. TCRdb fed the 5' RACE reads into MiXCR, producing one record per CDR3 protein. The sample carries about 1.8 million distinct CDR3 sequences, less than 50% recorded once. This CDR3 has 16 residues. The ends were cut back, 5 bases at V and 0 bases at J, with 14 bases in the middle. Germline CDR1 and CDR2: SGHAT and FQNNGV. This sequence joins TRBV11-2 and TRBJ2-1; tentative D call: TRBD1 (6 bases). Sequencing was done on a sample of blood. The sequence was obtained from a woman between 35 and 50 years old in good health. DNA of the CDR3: TGTGCCAGCAGCGCCCTAACAGGGCGCTCCTACAATGAGCAGTTCTTC. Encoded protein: CASSALTGRSYNEQFF.